This entry concerns a single T cell receptor (beta chain). Clones were read by immunoSEQ multiplex PCR, and TCRdb kept only the in-frame ones, dropping some. The repertoire holds approximately 17,000 clones, with around nine tenths as singletons. These data belong to a study of chemoradiotherapy in HPV16-positive cancers. The germline V gene encodes CDR1 SGDLS and CDR2 YYNGEE. The CDR3 sequence is 16 residues long. Trimming cost V 5 bases and J 2 bases; bases outside gene matches: 6. The rearrangement uses TRBV9 and TRBJ2-2, with 10 bases fitting TRBD1. The clonotype was recovered from a human donor with HPV-associated anogenital cancer. The source was blood, collected from a patient who underwent chemoradiotherapy. Written as DNA, the CDR3 is TGTGCCAGCAGAGGCGGGACAGGGGCAAACACCGGGGAGCTGTTTTTT. It codes for CASRGGTGANTGELFF.